The clone carrying this T cell receptor (beta chain) has ten or more counts. Its antigen is unknown. The germline gives CDR1 MNHNS, CDR2 SASEGT. The trim removed 6 bases at V and 12 bases at J, leaving 5 bases unmatched. CDR3 length: 12 residues. Using RNA template, CDR3s of TCR alpha and beta were amplified with iRepertoire arm-PCR. TCRdb processed the multiplex PCR reads anew with MiXCR; each CDR3 protein has one entry. The table shows more than 350,000 distinct CDR3 sequences, with approximately 42% occurring only once. This record comes from a study of glioma-infiltrating T cells. Study information: Glioblastomas were WHO grade IV, sampled at first diagnosis; low-grade were grade II. Dexamethasone exposure before glioma surgery was limited to six or fewer days. Notes on the study in general: Very few CDR3 sequences were shared between tissue and blood. Signature shared blood CDR3 motifs were enriched in low-divergence and depleted in high-divergence patients.

This TCR was recovered from a human donor with low-grade glioma or glioblastoma, undergoing nonglioma brain surgery, or in good health (not recorded which). The sequencing input was glioma tissue, nonneoplastic brain tissue, or PBMCs (not recorded which). The rearrangement links TRBV6-1 to TRBJ1-5; TRBD1 agrees at 10 bases. The CDR3 region has the DNA TGTGCCAGCAGCGGACAGGGGGTGGTCCAGCATTTT. Amino acids: CASSGQGVVQHF.